Listed below are T cell receptor beta chains from one sample, sequenced in a study of technical replicates of blood from several donors. Sequencing used immunoSEQ multiplex PCR; TCRdb keeps in-frame clones, though not all of them. The sample has over 70,000 clones, over 90% seen once. The specimen was PBMCs. All receptors come from a human donor in good health. Some clones in this sample may be carry-over from other donors' samples. Each CDR3 is given with its conserved first and last residue.

V gene,J gene,CDR3 protein
TRBV9,TRBJ1-1,CASTPQKRNTEAFF
TRBV7-8,TRBJ2-5,CASSLLAGYQETQYF
TRBV30,TRBJ1-2,CAWRRDSEGYTF
TRBV9,TRBJ2-5,CASSVGVSGTQETQYF
TRBV27,TRBJ1-2,CASSHEGGRGDYGYTF
TRBV13,TRBJ2-7,CASSSRGWSSYEQYF
TRBV7-9,TRBJ2-3,CASREQGTDTQYF
TRBV5-6,TRBJ2-5,CASSLQGGETQYF
TRBV10-3,TRBJ2-7,CAISDVVPYEQYF
TRBV4-3,TRBJ1-6,CASSLGEGSGNSPLHF
TRBV6-6,TRBJ2-2,CASIRGANTGELFF
TRBV12-5,TRBJ2-1,CASGFGLGGIEQFF
TRBV19,TRBJ2-2,CATATGGTGELFF
TRBV30,TRBJ2-7,CAWSVPTRTYEQYF
TRBV11-2,TRBJ2-1,CASSPRGTGGIGNEQFF
TRBV5-1,TRBJ2-2,CASSFLAGATGELFF
TRBV2,TRBJ1-2,CASSDRTVTF
TRBV7-2,TRBJ2-5,CASSPGQGQETQYF
TRBV5-4,TRBJ1-1,CAGQTGNTEAFF
TRBV6-5,TRBJ1-2,CASGQGDNSNYGYTF
TRBV10-3,TRBJ2-1,CASRAGSGGFNEQFF
TRBV29-1,TRBJ2-1,CSVEPYSAGEEFF
TRBV9,TRBJ1-2,CASSVSPASEGYTF
TRBV6-1,TRBJ2-3,CASSETSGGGTDTQYF
TRBV18,TRBJ2-7,CASSPGTGGVYEQYF
TRBV5-4,TRBJ1-2,CASSGRDRGNYGYTF
TRBV2,TRBJ1-2,CASSSQGKTNYGYTF
TRBV7-3,TRBJ2-1,CASSLRWGQGQNNEQFF
TRBV29-1,TRBJ2-3,CSVAVQSTDTQYF
TRBV27,TRBJ1-1,CASSFEGTGGTEAFF
TRBV6-5,TRBJ1-1,CASTRYIGDTEAFF
TRBV5-5,TRBJ2-7,CASSLGDRVPYEQYF
TRBV4-2,TRBJ1-2,CASSQEAGPYGYTF